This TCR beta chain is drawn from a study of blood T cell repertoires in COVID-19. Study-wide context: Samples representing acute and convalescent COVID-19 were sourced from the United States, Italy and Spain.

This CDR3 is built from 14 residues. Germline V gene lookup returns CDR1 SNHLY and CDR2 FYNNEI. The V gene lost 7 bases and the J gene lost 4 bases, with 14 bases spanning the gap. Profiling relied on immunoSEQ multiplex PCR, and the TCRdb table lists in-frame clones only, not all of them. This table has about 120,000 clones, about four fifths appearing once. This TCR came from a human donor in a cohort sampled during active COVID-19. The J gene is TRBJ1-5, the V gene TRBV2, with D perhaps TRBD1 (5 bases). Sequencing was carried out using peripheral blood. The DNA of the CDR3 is TGTGCCAGCACCTCAGGGCCCTCGAATCAGCCCCAGCATTTT. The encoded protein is CASTSGPSNQPQHF.